The rows below give T cell receptor beta chains drawn from one sample of a study of T cell changes during pregnancy in multiple sclerosis. Generated by immunoSEQ multiplex PCR, the TCRdb table keeps only in-frame clones and is missing some. The sample holds 75,000 to 95,000 clones, about 94% seen once. The specimen comprised CD4+ T cells from peripheral blood mononuclear cells, sampled after pregnancy. The receptors come from a female donor with multiple sclerosis, enrolled in a pregnancy study. Both conserved end residues are part of each CDR3. The D gene is left open where the match is weak. Size values are once, few and many counts, or a class for expanded clones, and some rows have none.

d_call: TRBD1; j_call: TRBJ2-7; v_call: TRBV28; clone_size: -; cdr3_aa: CASSLKVRTGVTYEQYF; cdr3_nt: TGTGCCAGCAGTTTAAAAGTGAGGACAGGGGTAACCTACGAGCAGTACTTC
d_call: TRBD1; j_call: TRBJ1-3; v_call: TRBV28; clone_size: -; cdr3_aa: CASSSLDRGLNTIYF; cdr3_nt: TGTGCCAGCAGTTCCCTGGACAGGGGCCTAAACACCATATATTTT
d_call: -; j_call: TRBJ2-3; v_call: TRBV5-4; clone_size: once; cdr3_aa: CASSLALRSTDTQYF; cdr3_nt: TGTGCCAGCAGCTTGGCCTTGCGGAGCACAGATACGCAGTATTTT
d_call: TRBD1; j_call: TRBJ1-5; v_call: TRBV28; clone_size: -; cdr3_aa: CASRPLDRANQPQHF; cdr3_nt: TGTGCCAGCAGACCCCTGGACAGGGCCAATCAGCCCCAGCATTTT
d_call: TRBD2; j_call: TRBJ2-3; v_call: TRBV10-3; clone_size: -; cdr3_aa: CATASGLDTDTQYF; cdr3_nt: TGTGCCACCGCCTCGGGACTAGACACAGATACGCAGTATTTT
d_call: -; j_call: TRBJ2-5; v_call: TRBV19; clone_size: -; cdr3_aa: CASSIANTGETQYF; cdr3_nt: TGTGCCAGTAGTATCGCTAATACGGGGGAGACCCAGTACTTC
d_call: -; j_call: TRBJ2-3; v_call: TRBV14; clone_size: -; cdr3_aa: CASSRRATDTQYF; cdr3_nt: TGTGCCAGCAGCCGGAGGGCTACAGATACGCAGTATTTT
d_call: -; j_call: TRBJ1-5; v_call: TRBV28; clone_size: -; cdr3_aa: CASSLWQGGQPQHF; cdr3_nt: TGTGCCAGCAGTTTATGGCAGGGAGGCCAGCCCCAGCATTTT
d_call: -; j_call: TRBJ1-1; v_call: TRBV29-1; clone_size: once; cdr3_aa: CSVEAGVRAFF; cdr3_nt: TGCAGCGTTGAGGCCGGGGTTAGGGCTTTCTTT
d_call: -; j_call: TRBJ2-7; v_call: TRBV12-5; clone_size: -; cdr3_aa: CASGTGTPPHEQYF; cdr3_nt: TGTGCTAGTGGCACCGGGACTCCCCCCCACGAGCAGTACTTC
d_call: -; j_call: TRBJ2-1; v_call: TRBV27; clone_size: -; cdr3_aa: CASKTGLYNEQFF; cdr3_nt: TGTGCCAGCAAGACAGGCCTCTACAATGAGCAGTTCTTC
d_call: -; j_call: TRBJ2-2; v_call: TRBV9; clone_size: -; cdr3_aa: CASSDSTGGSNTGELFF; cdr3_nt: TGTGCCAGCAGCGACTCGACCGGGGGATCGAACACCGGGGAGCTGTTTTTT
d_call: TRBD2; j_call: TRBJ2-3; v_call: TRBV5-1; clone_size: -; cdr3_aa: CASSSWTSGRAGDTQYF; cdr3_nt: TGCGCCAGCAGCTCATGGACTAGCGGGAGGGCGGGGGATACGCAGTATTTT
d_call: TRBD2; j_call: TRBJ2-7; v_call: TRBV30; clone_size: -; cdr3_aa: CALQAGTYEQYF; cdr3_nt: TGTGCCCTACAAGCGGGAACCTACGAGCAGTACTTC
d_call: -; j_call: TRBJ2-4; v_call: TRBV2; clone_size: -; cdr3_aa: CASTGTRIKNIQYF; cdr3_nt: TGTGCCAGCACGGGGACAAGGATCAAAAACATTCAGTACTTC
d_call: TRBD1; j_call: TRBJ1-5; v_call: TRBV19; clone_size: -; cdr3_aa: CASSEDRGLSSGQPQHF; cdr3_nt: TGTGCCAGTAGTGAGGACAGGGGATTGAGTTCGGGTCAGCCCCAGCATTTT
d_call: TRBD1; j_call: TRBJ1-1; v_call: TRBV27; clone_size: -; cdr3_aa: CASSRGSGTGEAFF; cdr3_nt: TGTGCCAGCAGTCGAGGGTCGGGGACAGGTGAAGCTTTCTTT
d_call: -; j_call: TRBJ1-5; v_call: TRBV11-2; clone_size: -; cdr3_aa: CASSLGTGNNQPQHF; cdr3_nt: TGTGCCAGCAGCTTAGGAACAGGGAACAATCAGCCCCAGCATTTT
d_call: TRBD1; j_call: TRBJ1-1; v_call: TRBV5-6; clone_size: -; cdr3_aa: CASSYSGQGAISTEAFF; cdr3_nt: TGTGCCAGCAGCTATTCGGGACAGGGGGCAATATCCACTGAAGCTTTCTTT
d_call: TRBD1; j_call: TRBJ1-5; v_call: TRBV15; clone_size: -; cdr3_aa: CATSSAWPGQGSYSNQPQHF; cdr3_nt: TGTGCCACCAGCAGTGCCTGGCCGGGACAGGGATCGTATAGCAATCAGCCCCAGCATTTT
d_call: -; j_call: TRBJ2-6; v_call: TRBV19; clone_size: -; cdr3_aa: CASSIGGSGANVLTF; cdr3_nt: TGTGCCAGTAGTATTGGCGGCTCTGGGGCCAACGTCCTGACTTTC
d_call: -; j_call: TRBJ2-3; v_call: TRBV11-3; clone_size: -; cdr3_aa: CASSLTSTDTQYF; cdr3_nt: TGTGCCAGCAGCTTAACTAGCACAGATACGCAGTATTTT
d_call: TRBD1; j_call: TRBJ1-2; v_call: TRBV28; clone_size: once; cdr3_aa: CASSLRQGRGYGYTF; cdr3_nt: TGTGCCAGCAGTTTGCGACAGGGACGTGGCTATGGCTACACCTTC
d_call: TRBD2; j_call: TRBJ2-7; v_call: TRBV9; clone_size: -; cdr3_aa: CASSVDGREDYEQYF; cdr3_nt: TGTGCCAGCAGCGTAGATGGGAGGGAGGACTACGAGCAGTACTTC
d_call: TRBD2; j_call: TRBJ2-5; v_call: TRBV5-1; clone_size: -; cdr3_aa: CASSFGLAGVETQYF; cdr3_nt: TGCGCCAGCAGCTTTGGACTAGCGGGGGTGGAGACCCAGTACTTC
d_call: TRBD1; j_call: TRBJ2-1; v_call: TRBV7-7; clone_size: -; cdr3_aa: CASSRGQGTGNEQFF; cdr3_nt: TGTGCTAGCAGCCGGGGACAGGGAACGGGCAATGAGCAGTTCTTC
d_call: TRBD1; j_call: TRBJ1-2; v_call: TRBV6-1; clone_size: -; cdr3_aa: CASSDRQGRYGYTF; cdr3_nt: TGTGCCAGCAGTGATAGACAGGGGAGGTATGGCTACACCTTC
d_call: TRBD1; j_call: TRBJ2-1; v_call: TRBV10-1; clone_size: -; cdr3_aa: CASSKGGLSSYNEQFF; cdr3_nt: TGCGCCAGCAGTAAAGGGGGCCTCAGCTCCTACAATGAGCAGTTCTTC
d_call: -; j_call: TRBJ2-1; v_call: TRBV27; clone_size: -; cdr3_aa: CASSLYTNSYNEQFF; cdr3_nt: TGTGCCAGCAGTTTGTATACTAACTCCTACAATGAGCAGTTCTTC
d_call: -; j_call: TRBJ2-5; v_call: TRBV28; clone_size: -; cdr3_aa: CASSPQGWGDQETQYF; cdr3_nt: TGTGCCAGCAGTCCACAGGGTTGGGGCGACCAAGAGACCCAGTACTTC
d_call: -; j_call: TRBJ1-1; v_call: TRBV7-8; clone_size: -; cdr3_aa: CASSHGTGVRAFF; cdr3_nt: TGTGCCAGCAGCCACGGTACGGGGGTGAGAGCTTTCTTT
d_call: TRBD2; j_call: TRBJ2-2; v_call: TRBV30; clone_size: -; cdr3_aa: CAWSRVLAGFSGELFF; cdr3_nt: TGTGCCTGGAGTAGAGTCCTAGCGGGTTTCTCCGGGGAGCTGTTTTTT
d_call: -; j_call: TRBJ2-3; v_call: TRBV6-5; clone_size: -; cdr3_aa: CASSPSGLTQYF; cdr3_nt: TGTGCCAGCAGTCCCTCGGGGTTAACGCAGTATTTT
d_call: -; j_call: TRBJ1-3; v_call: TRBV11-2; clone_size: -; cdr3_aa: CASSPSDRFLGGNTIYF; cdr3_nt: TGTGCCAGCAGCCCCTCTGACAGATTTCTAGGTGGAAACACCATATATTTT
d_call: -; j_call: TRBJ1-2; v_call: TRBV12-2; clone_size: -; cdr3_aa: CASRSRGGRDGYTF; cdr3_nt: TGTGCAAGTCGCTCTCGGGGGGGTAGGGATGGCTACACCTTC
d_call: -; j_call: TRBJ1-2; v_call: TRBV13; clone_size: once; cdr3_aa: CASSLSLPYQAGYGYTF; cdr3_nt: TGTGCCAGCAGCTTATCTCTTCCCTACCAGGCCGGCTATGGCTACACCTTC
d_call: -; j_call: TRBJ1-4; v_call: TRBV19; clone_size: -; cdr3_aa: CASSILGAGEKLFF; cdr3_nt: TGTGCCAGTAGTATCCTGGGGGCAGGCGAAAAACTGTTTTTT
d_call: -; j_call: TRBJ1-5; v_call: TRBV27; clone_size: -; cdr3_aa: CASSLTGKNQPQHF; cdr3_nt: TGTGCCAGCAGTCTAACAGGTAAAAATCAGCCCCAGCATTTT
d_call: -; j_call: TRBJ2-3; v_call: TRBV28; clone_size: -; cdr3_aa: CASRTAGIPDTQYF; cdr3_nt: TGTGCCAGCAGGACCGCAGGGATCCCAGATACGCAGTATTTT
d_call: -; j_call: TRBJ2-1; v_call: TRBV9; clone_size: -; cdr3_aa: CASSARTTANEQFF; cdr3_nt: TGTGCCAGCAGCGCTAGGACAACGGCCAATGAGCAGTTCTTC
d_call: TRBD1; j_call: TRBJ1-1; v_call: TRBV28; clone_size: -; cdr3_aa: CASSQPGQGIAFF; cdr3_nt: TGTGCCAGCAGCCAACCGGGACAGGGCATCGCTTTCTTT
d_call: TRBD1; j_call: TRBJ1-2; v_call: TRBV19; clone_size: -; cdr3_aa: CASSRQGSDGYTF; cdr3_nt: TGTGCCAGTAGCCGACAGGGTTCAGATGGCTACACCTTC
d_call: TRBD1; j_call: TRBJ1-5; v_call: TRBV4-1; clone_size: -; cdr3_aa: CASSPGQGDQPQHF; cdr3_nt: TGCGCCAGCAGCCCAGGACAGGGGGACCAGCCCCAGCATTTT
d_call: -; j_call: TRBJ2-1; v_call: TRBV6-5; clone_size: -; cdr3_aa: CASTSPGTSYNEQFF; cdr3_nt: TGTGCCAGCACCTCACCCGGGACTTCCTACAATGAGCAGTTCTTC
d_call: TRBD1; j_call: TRBJ1-4; v_call: TRBV7-9; clone_size: once; cdr3_aa: CASSHGTGIGEKLFF; cdr3_nt: TGTGCCAGCAGTCATGGGACAGGGATTGGCGAAAAACTGTTTTTT
d_call: TRBD1; j_call: TRBJ1-4; v_call: TRBV28; clone_size: -; cdr3_aa: CASSLMVFRRDRVEKLFF; cdr3_nt: TGTGCCAGCAGTTTAATGGTCTTTCGGCGGGACAGGGTTGAAAAACTGTTTTTT
d_call: TRBD1; j_call: TRBJ2-2; v_call: TRBV2; clone_size: -; cdr3_aa: CASKGTVNTGELFF; cdr3_nt: TGTGCCAGCAAGGGGACAGTGAACACCGGGGAGCTGTTTTTT
d_call: TRBD2; j_call: TRBJ2-1; v_call: TRBV10-3; clone_size: -; cdr3_aa: CAISDLKRGPYNEQFF; cdr3_nt: TGTGCCATCAGTGACCTAAAGCGGGGCCCCTACAATGAGCAGTTCTTC
d_call: TRBD1; j_call: TRBJ1-2; v_call: TRBV28; clone_size: once; cdr3_aa: CASRTEQGQIEDGYTF; cdr3_nt: TGTGCCAGCAGGACCGAACAGGGACAGATTGAAGATGGCTACACCTTC
d_call: TRBD2; j_call: TRBJ2-3; v_call: TRBV5-4; clone_size: -; cdr3_aa: CASSLGEGPSDTQYF; cdr3_nt: TGTGCCAGCAGCTTGGGGGAGGGCCCATCCGATACGCAGTATTTT
d_call: TRBD2; j_call: TRBJ2-3; v_call: TRBV9; clone_size: once; cdr3_aa: CASSVSSGIRTDTQYF; cdr3_nt: TGTGCCAGCAGCGTTTCTAGCGGGATACGTACAGATACGCAGTATTTT
d_call: TRBD1; j_call: TRBJ1-5; v_call: TRBV18; clone_size: -; cdr3_aa: CASSPGTVQVQPQHF; cdr3_nt: TGTGCCAGCTCACCGGGGACAGTTCAAGTTCAGCCCCAGCATTTT
d_call: -; j_call: TRBJ1-5; v_call: TRBV6-5; clone_size: -; cdr3_aa: CASSPIQGSNQPQHF; cdr3_nt: TGTGCCAGCAGTCCAATTCAGGGTAGCAATCAGCCCCAGCATTTT
d_call: TRBD2; j_call: TRBJ2-1; v_call: TRBV4-1; clone_size: -; cdr3_aa: CASSLAQGRLAPHNEQFF; cdr3_nt: TGCGCCAGCAGCCTAGCGCAAGGCCGACTAGCGCCTCACAATGAGCAGTTCTTC
d_call: -; j_call: TRBJ2-3; v_call: TRBV5-1; clone_size: -; cdr3_aa: CASSDGTLGTDTQYF; cdr3_nt: TGCGCCAGCAGCGACGGGACACTCGGCACAGATACGCAGTATTTT
d_call: -; j_call: TRBJ2-2; v_call: TRBV4-1; clone_size: -; cdr3_aa: CASSQDSSGANTGELFF; cdr3_nt: TGCGCCAGCAGCCAAGACAGTAGCGGCGCGAACACCGGGGAGCTGTTTTTT
d_call: TRBD2; j_call: TRBJ2-1; v_call: TRBV19; clone_size: -; cdr3_aa: CASSISLRAGYGSYNEQFF; cdr3_nt: TGTGCCAGTAGTATTTCCTTGAGAGCGGGATACGGCAGCTACAATGAGCAGTTCTTC
d_call: -; j_call: TRBJ2-7; v_call: TRBV18; clone_size: -; cdr3_aa: CASSPATPPTEQYF; cdr3_nt: TGTGCCAGCTCACCGGCAACACCACCCACCGAGCAGTACTTC
d_call: -; j_call: TRBJ1-2; v_call: TRBV5-1; clone_size: -; cdr3_aa: CASSLMAGENYGYTF; cdr3_nt: TGCGCCAGCAGCTTGATGGCAGGGGAAAACTATGGCTACACCTTC